This TCR beta chain was obtained from a study of identical twins. Study outcomes and limitations: Conclusions came from cross-sectional statistical analysis, not from following the same donors. With abundant cord blood beta clonotypes, insertions were fewer; memory repertoires showed no such pattern. A partial confounding effect on zero-insertion analyses could come from invariant MAIT and iNKT cells.

Addition of a universal primer site occurred through template switching, and cDNA carried unique molecular identifiers. MiXCR was run by TCRdb on the 5' RACE reads, yielding one entry per CDR3 protein. Here the sample spans nearly 650,000 distinct CDR3 sequences, less than 9% being singletons. Ten or more counts support this clonotype. What it recognizes is unknown. This CDR3 comprises 12 residues. CDR1 and CDR2 from the germline V gene are KGHDR and SFDVKD. The germline V and J ends were trimmed by 10 bases and 8 bases, with 14 bases remaining between them. These data were also filed under a second study, of yellow fever vaccine responses in identical twins.

The receptor's source is a woman in her late teens or twenties in good health. What was sequenced was PBMCs. V usage is TRBV24-1 and J usage is TRBJ2-1; a possible D gene is TRBD2 (6 bases). As DNA, the CDR3 is TGTGCCACTGAGGGGACTTACGATGAGCAGTTCTTC. Amino acid sequence: CATEGTYDEQFF.